This T cell receptor beta chain comes out of a study of response to subunit inactivated influenza vaccine. Findings and caveats of the study: With each seasonal influenza vaccination, the authors suggested, few new T cells are recruited.

Via MiXCR, TCRdb re-called the RT-PCR reads, giving one row per CDR3 protein. This table has fewer than 600,000 distinct CDR3 sequences, roughly 7.9% appearing once. This CDR3 is built from 14 residues. The germline CDR1 and CDR2 sequences are SGHTA and FQGNSA. Trimming removed 2 bases from V and 4 bases from J, with 12 bases in between. This clonotype was observed many times. What it binds is unknown. The chain is built from TRBV7-2 and TRBJ2-7; perhaps D is TRBD1 or TRBD2 (5 bases each). The material was PBMCs from blood, obtained roughly 24 months after vaccination. The receptor's source is a man aged 45 to 75 who received an inactivated influenza vaccine. The DNA of the CDR3 is TGTGCCAGCAGCTTAAGTCCCGGGGCATACGAGCAGTACTTC. Protein: CASSLSPGAYEQYF.